Shown below are 10 T cell receptor beta chains from a single sample sequenced in a study of T cells in localized non-small cell lung cancer (dated by TCRdb to the early 2020s). The receptor library was made with the immunoSEQ multiplex PCR assay. TCRdb took over this immuneACCESS table, retaining in-frame rearrangements with V and J assigned. Such tables are incomplete; in checked studies, under half of the missing clones stem from an unresolved V gene, and the remainder is unexplained. The sample table contains 35,000 to 50,000 clones; only one count was recorded for 79% of them. Over 30% of the sample is taken by the ten largest. Sequencing used PBMCs, obtained before any cancer treatment. These receptors originate from a woman aged 35-75 years with stage II squamous cell lung carcinoma.

This clone is a singleton in its sample. The chain couples TRBV11-2 to TRBJ2-1, with TRBD2 matching 8 bases. CDR1 SGHAT and CDR2 FQNNGV come from the germline V gene. The CDR3 is 13 amino acids. V trimming: 10 bases; J trimming: 5 bases; junction bases outside the gene matches: 7. The CDR3 DNA reads as TGTGCCACCGCCGGGGGGGACCACAATGAGCAGTTCTTC. It encodes CATAGGDHNEQFF.

This clone is judged medium-sized (0.01 to 0.1%). The genes are TRBV27 and TRBJ2-7; D is ambiguous. The CDR3 runs 14 residues. Germline CDR1 is MNHEY and CDR2 is SMNVEV (reference sequence). V lost 4 bases and J 2 bases, leaving 12 bases between the germline ends. CDR3 region: CASSSKPGTYEQYV. The DNA for the CDR3 is TGTGCCAGCAGTTCCAAACCAGGAACCTACGAGCAGTACGTC.

This chain uses TRBV6-1 with TRBJ2-5; D possibly corresponds to TRBD2 (5 bases). Germline CDR1 MNHNS, CDR2 SASEGT. CDR3 length: 13 amino acids. V lost 8 bases and J lost 3, with 13 bases in between. The CDR3 nucleotides are TGTGCCAGCGGCGGGCTAGCTGAAGAGACCCAGTACTTC. Translation: CASGGLAEETQYF.

V gene TRBV7-9 combines with J gene TRBJ1-4, with D unresolved. Germline assignment: CDR1 SEHNR and CDR2 FQNEAQ (reference sequence). This CDR3 contains 16 residues. With 5 bases removed from V and 8 bases from J, the gap between germline ends came to 21 bases. The CDR3 loop reads CASSPPGLQGGEKLFF. The CDR3 DNA reads TGTGCCAGCAGCCCACCCGGGCTTCAAGGCGGGGAAAAACTGTTTTTT.

V is TRBV5-8 and J is TRBJ1-6, with 9 bases identical to TRBD1. J gave up 13 bases and V 2 bases, and 10 bases lay outside the gene matches. The CDR3 runs to 15 residues. CDR1 and CDR2 (germline): SGHTS, YDEGEE. CDR3: CASSFRGTGPEPLHF. Here the CDR3 DNA reads TGTGCCAGCAGCTTCCGGGGGACAGGGCCAGAGCCCCTCCACTTT.

The rearrangement links TRBV21-1 to TRBJ2-1. TRBV21-1 constitutes a pseudogene. The CDR3 is made up of 19 amino acids. CDR3 in DNA: TGTGCCAGCAGCAAAGAAAACCCAGGTGGTGGGGGTCGCACACCTGAGCAGTTCTTC. Encoded protein: CASSKENPGGGGRTPEQFF.

The gene calls are TRBV15 and TRBJ2-7, with a possible D match to TRBD2 (5 bases). This CDR3 contains 14 residues. From germline, CDR1 is LNHNV and CDR2 YYDKDF (reference sequence). V lost 0 bases and J 7 bases, leaving 13 bases between the germline ends. CDR3 in DNA: TGTGCCACCAGCAGAGATTCTGGGCCGGGGGAGCAGTACGTC. Its protein product is CATSRDSGPGEQYV.

The J gene is TRBJ1-6, the V gene TRBV15, with D perhaps TRBD1 (5 bases). Between the trimmed V and J ends, which lost 0 bases and 9 bases, there was a span of 12 bases. The CDR3 contains 15 residues. CDR1 and CDR2 from the germline V gene are LNHNV and YYDKDF (reference sequence). The CDR3 spells CATSRDGVGGSPLHF. CDR3 DNA: TGTGCCACCAGCAGAGATGGAGTGGGGGGTTCACCCCTCCACTTT. The variable domain in full, with the rest retrieved from reference TRBV15 and TRBJ1-6, is DAMVIQNPRYQVTQFGKPVTLSCSQTLNHNVMYWYQQKSSQAPKLLFHYYDKDFNNEADTPDNFQSRRPNTSFCFLDIRSPGLGDTAMYLCATSRDGVGGSPLHFGNGTRLTVT.

This clone was detected only once. The chain employs TRBV4-3 and TRBJ2-5, with a tentative D call TRBD1 (5 bases). Germline-derived CDR1 and CDR2 are LGHNA and YSLEER. Trimming took 0 bases from V and 1 from J, leaving 9 bases between them. This CDR3 is 15 amino acids long. CDR3 in amino acids: CASSQDRQLQETQYF. The CDR3 coding sequence is TGCGCCAGCAGCCAAGATCGACAGCTCCAAGAGACCCAGTACTTC.

The chain uses TRBV19 and TRBJ1-4, with 7 nucleotides matching TRBD1. The CDR3 totals 15 residues. The V segment lost 5 bases and the J segment 0 bases; nucleotides outside the gene matches: 3. Looked up from germline, CDR1 is LNHDA and CDR2 is SQIVND (reference sequence). The DNA for the CDR3 is TGTGCCAGTAGTCTCCAGGGGGCAACTAATGAAAAACTGTTTTTT. Its protein is CASSLQGATNEKLFF. Complete variable domain (other parts from reference TRBV19 and TRBJ1-4): DGGITQSPKYLFRKEGQNVTLSCEQNLNHDAMYWYRQDPGQGLRLIYYSQIVNDFQKGDIAEGYSVSREKKESFPLTVTSAQKNPTAFYLCASSLQGATNEKLFFGSGTQLSVL.